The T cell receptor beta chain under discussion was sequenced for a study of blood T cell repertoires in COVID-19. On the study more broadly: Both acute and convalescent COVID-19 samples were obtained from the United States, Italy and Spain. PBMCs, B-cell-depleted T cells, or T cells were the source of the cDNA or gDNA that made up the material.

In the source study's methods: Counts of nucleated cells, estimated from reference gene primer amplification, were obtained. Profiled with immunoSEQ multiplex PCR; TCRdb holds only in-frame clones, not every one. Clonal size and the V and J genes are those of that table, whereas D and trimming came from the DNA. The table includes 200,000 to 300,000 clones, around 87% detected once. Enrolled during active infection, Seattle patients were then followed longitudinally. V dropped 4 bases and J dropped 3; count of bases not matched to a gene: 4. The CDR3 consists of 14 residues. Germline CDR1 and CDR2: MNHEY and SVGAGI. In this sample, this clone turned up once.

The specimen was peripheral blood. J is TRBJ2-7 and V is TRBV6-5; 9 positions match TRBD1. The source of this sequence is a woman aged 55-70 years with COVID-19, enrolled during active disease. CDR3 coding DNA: TGTGCCAGCAGTTTTTTGACAGGGGGCTACGAGCAGTACTTC. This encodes CASSFLTGGYEQYF.